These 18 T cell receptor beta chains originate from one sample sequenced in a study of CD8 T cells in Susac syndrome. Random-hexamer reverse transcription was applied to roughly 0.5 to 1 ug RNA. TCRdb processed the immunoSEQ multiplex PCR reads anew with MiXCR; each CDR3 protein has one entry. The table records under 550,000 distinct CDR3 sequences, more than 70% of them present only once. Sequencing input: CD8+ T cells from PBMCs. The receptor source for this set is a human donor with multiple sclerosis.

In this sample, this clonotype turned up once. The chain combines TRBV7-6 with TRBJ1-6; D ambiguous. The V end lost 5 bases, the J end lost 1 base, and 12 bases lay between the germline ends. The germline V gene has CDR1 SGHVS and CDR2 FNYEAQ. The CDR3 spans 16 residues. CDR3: CASSLVEGSYNSPLHF. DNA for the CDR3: TGTGCCAGCAGCCTAGTGGAAGGGTCCTATAATTCACCCCTCCACTTT.

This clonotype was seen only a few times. CDR3 loop: CASSSTSEPYEQYF. CDR3 DNA sequence: TGTGCCAGCAGTTCTACTAGCGAACCCTACGAGCAGTACTTC. This chain uses TRBV12-3 or TRBV12-4 with TRBJ2-7; 7 bases are shared with TRBD2. The CDR3 covers 14 residues. V gave up 4 bases and J gave up 2 bases; unmatched junction bases: 5.

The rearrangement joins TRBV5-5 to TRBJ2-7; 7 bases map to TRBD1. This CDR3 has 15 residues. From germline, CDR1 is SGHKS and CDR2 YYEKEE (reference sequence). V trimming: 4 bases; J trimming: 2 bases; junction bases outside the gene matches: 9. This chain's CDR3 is CASSLTGEMTYEQYF. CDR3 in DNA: TGTGCCAGCAGCCTCACAGGGGAGATGACCTACGAGCAGTACTTC.

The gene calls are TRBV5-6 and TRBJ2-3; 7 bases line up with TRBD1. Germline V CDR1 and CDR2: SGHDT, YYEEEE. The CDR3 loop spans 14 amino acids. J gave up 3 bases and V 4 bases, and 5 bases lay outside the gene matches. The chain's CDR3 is CASSKGQVTDTQYF. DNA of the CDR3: TGTGCCAGCAGCAAAGGACAGGTGACAGATACGCAGTATTTT.

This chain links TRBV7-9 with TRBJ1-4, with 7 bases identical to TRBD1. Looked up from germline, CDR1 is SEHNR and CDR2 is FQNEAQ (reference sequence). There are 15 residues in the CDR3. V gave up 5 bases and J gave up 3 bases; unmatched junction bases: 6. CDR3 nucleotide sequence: TGTGCCAGCAGCCGCGGGACAGTTGCTAATGAAAAACTGTTTTTT. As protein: CASSRGTVANEKLFF.

The DNA of the CDR3 is TGTGCCAGCAGTTTATTTTCCACCGGGGAGCTGTTTTTT. This encodes CASSLFSTGELFF. J is TRBJ2-2 and V is TRBV27; no reliable D call. V was clipped by 1 base and J by 4 bases, with 4 bases between them. Germline loops: CDR1 MNHEY, CDR2 SMNVEV (reference sequence). The CDR3 sequence is 13 residues long.

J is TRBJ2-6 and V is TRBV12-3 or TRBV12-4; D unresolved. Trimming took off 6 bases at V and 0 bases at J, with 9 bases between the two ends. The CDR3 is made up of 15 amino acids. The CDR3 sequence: CASSQQDSGANVLTF. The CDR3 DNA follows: TGTGCCAGCAGCCAGCAGGACTCTGGGGCCAACGTCCTGACTTTC.

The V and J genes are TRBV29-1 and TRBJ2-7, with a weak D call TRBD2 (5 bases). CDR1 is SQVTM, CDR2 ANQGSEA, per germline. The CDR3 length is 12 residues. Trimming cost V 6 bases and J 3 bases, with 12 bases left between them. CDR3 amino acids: CSVEAESYEQYF. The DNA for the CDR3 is TGCAGCGTGGAGGCGGAAAGCTACGAGCAGTACTTC.

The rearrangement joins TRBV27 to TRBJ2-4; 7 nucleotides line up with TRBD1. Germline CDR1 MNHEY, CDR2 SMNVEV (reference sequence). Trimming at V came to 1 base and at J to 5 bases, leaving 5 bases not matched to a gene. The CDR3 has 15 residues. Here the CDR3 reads CASSLLAGGENIQYF. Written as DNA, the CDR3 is TGTGCCAGCAGTTTATTAGCAGGGGGTGAAAACATTCAGTACTTC.

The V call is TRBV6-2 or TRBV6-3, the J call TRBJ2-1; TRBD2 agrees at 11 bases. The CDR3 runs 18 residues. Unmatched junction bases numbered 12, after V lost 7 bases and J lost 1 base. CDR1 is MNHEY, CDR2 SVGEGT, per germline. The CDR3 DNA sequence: TGTGCCAGCACTGAGGGGACTAGCGGCCACATATCCTACAATGAGCAGTTCTTC. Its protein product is CASTEGTSGHISYNEQFF.

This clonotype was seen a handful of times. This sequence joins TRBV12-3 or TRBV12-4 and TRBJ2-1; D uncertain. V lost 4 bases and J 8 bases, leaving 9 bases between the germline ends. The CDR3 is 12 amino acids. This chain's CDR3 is CASSSLGDEQFF. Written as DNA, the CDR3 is TGTGCCAGCAGTTCCCTCGGCGATGAGCAGTTCTTC.

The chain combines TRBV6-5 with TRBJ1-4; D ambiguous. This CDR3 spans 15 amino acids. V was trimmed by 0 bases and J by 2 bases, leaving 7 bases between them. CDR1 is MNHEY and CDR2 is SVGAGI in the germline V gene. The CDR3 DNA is TGTGCCAGCAGTTACTCGCGGTGTACTAATGAAAAACTGTTTTTT. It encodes CASSYSRCTNEKLFF.

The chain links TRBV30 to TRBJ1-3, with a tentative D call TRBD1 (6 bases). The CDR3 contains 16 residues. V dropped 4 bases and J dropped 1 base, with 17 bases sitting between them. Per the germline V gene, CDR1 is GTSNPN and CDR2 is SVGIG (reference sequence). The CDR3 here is CAWKGIRGDSGNTIYF. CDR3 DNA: TGTGCCTGGAAGGGTATCAGGGGAGATTCTGGAAACACCATATATTTT.

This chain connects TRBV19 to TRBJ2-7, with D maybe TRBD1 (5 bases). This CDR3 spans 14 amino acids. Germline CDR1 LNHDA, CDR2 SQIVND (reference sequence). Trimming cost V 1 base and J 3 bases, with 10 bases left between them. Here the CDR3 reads CASSIVDRIYEQYF. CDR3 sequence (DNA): TGTGCCAGTAGTATAGTCGACAGAATCTACGAGCAGTACTTC.

CDR3 amino acids: CASSTGTSGLDTQHF. CDR3 bases: TGTGCCAGCAGCACCGGGACTAGCGGGTTAGATACGCAGCATTTT. V and J are TRBV6-6 and TRBJ2-3, with D possibly matching TRBD1 (5 bases). The DNA end is a closer match to TRBJ1-5, so the J assignment may be wrong. The germline V gene has CDR1 MNHNY and CDR2 SVGAGI (reference sequence). This CDR3 contains 15 residues.

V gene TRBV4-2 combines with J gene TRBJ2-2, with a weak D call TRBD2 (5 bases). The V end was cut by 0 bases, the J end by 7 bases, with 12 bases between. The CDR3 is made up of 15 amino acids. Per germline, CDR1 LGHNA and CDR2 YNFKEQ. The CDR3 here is CASSQDPAGSGELFF. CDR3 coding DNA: TGTGCCAGCAGCCAAGATCCGGCGGGTAGCGGGGAGCTGTTTTTT.

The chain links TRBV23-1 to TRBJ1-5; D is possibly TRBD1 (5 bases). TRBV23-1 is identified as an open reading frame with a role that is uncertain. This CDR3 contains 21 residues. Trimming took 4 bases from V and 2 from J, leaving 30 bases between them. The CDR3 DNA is TGCGCCAGCAGTCTTACCTACCGGGTCCCTTTGGGGCATTGGGGCAATCAGCCCCAGCATTTT. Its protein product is CASSLTYRVPLGHWGNQPQHF.

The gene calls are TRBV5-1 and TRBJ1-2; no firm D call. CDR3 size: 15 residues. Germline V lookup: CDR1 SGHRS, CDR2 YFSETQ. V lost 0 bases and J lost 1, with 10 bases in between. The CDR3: CASSLGWTDNYGYTF. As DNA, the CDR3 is TGCGCCAGCAGCTTGGGGTGGACGGATAACTATGGCTACACCTTC.